These 6 T cell receptor beta chains share one sample of origin, sequenced in a study of CD8+ T cells in alopecia areata. Extracted RNA was reverse transcribed into cDNA, the sequencing template. Some clones are missing from TCRdb's copy, which holds only in-frame ones; the method was immunoSEQ multiplex PCR. The sample shows under 250,000 clones, about three fifths of them seen only once. The input for sequencing was CD4+ T cells sorted from blood, taken at week 0. These TCRs come from a human donor with alopecia areata.

This clone was found a few times. V gene TRBV5-1 combines with J gene TRBJ2-7, with D hard to call. The CDR3 is 11 residues long. Trimming took off 4 bases at V and 0 bases at J, with 2 bases between the two ends. CDR1 is SGHRS, CDR2 YFSETQ, per germline. This CDR3 reads CASSDSYEQYF. The CDR3 DNA reads as TGCGCCAGCAGCGACTCCTACGAGCAGTACTTC.

The rearrangement links TRBV10-3 to TRBJ1-5; D not resolved. The CDR3 is 13 amino acids. The V end lost 8 bases, the J end lost 5 bases, and 13 bases lay between the germline ends. Germline values: CDR1 ENHRY, CDR2 SYGVKD. The CDR3 nucleotides read TGTGCCATCCGAACAGCCGATCATCAGCCCCAGCATTTT. Translated, it gives CAIRTADHQPQHF.

The chain is built from TRBV30 and TRBJ2-7, with D possibly matching TRBD2 (6 bases). The V end was cut by 1 base, the J end by 4 bases, with 14 bases between. CDR1 is GTSNPN, CDR2 SVGIG, per germline (reference sequence). CDR3 size: 14 residues. The CDR3 is CAWSGERAAYEQYF. As DNA, the CDR3 is TGTGCCTGGAGTGGGGAGCGGGCCGCATACGAGCAGTACTTC.

The V gene is TRBV2, the J gene TRBJ2-3; TRBD2 is a possible D gene (5 bases). Germline V lookup: CDR1 SNHLY, CDR2 FYNNEI. Trimming took off 3 bases at V and 4 bases at J, with 11 bases between the two ends. This CDR3 is built from 14 residues. CDR3 sequence (DNA): TGTGCCAGCAGTGACTGGACTTCAGCAGATACGCAGTATTTT. Translation gives CASSDWTSADTQYF.

The chain uses TRBV6-6 and TRBJ1-1; unclear D gene. Germline values: CDR1 MNHNY, CDR2 SVGAGI (reference sequence). V dropped 5 bases and J dropped 6 bases, with 10 bases sitting between them. The CDR3 runs 12 residues. The CDR3 DNA follows: TGTGCCAGCAGTCCCCAGAAGTCTGAAGCTTTCTTT. Its translation is CASSPQKSEAFF.

Many counts were recorded for this clone. The J gene is TRBJ2-7, the V gene TRBV14; 9 positions agree with TRBD2. In germline, CDR1 is SGHDN, CDR2 FVKESK. The J segment lost 4 bases and the V segment lost 0 bases, leaving 7 bases of the junction unmatched. The CDR3 is 16 residues long. The CDR3 region has the DNA TGTGCCAGCAGCCAAGATCACTCTAGCGGGGAATACGAGCAGTACTTC. It specifies CASSQDHSSGEYEQYF.